These 28 T cell receptor beta chains originate from one sample sequenced in a study of tissue T cells after allogeneic stem cell transplantation. Data came from immunoSEQ multiplex PCR; TCRdb stores just in-frame clones and leaves some out. The data contain 3,200 or so clones, about 45% of them singletons. Regarding time point: mouse harvest day 14 after allogeneic transplant. Mouse grafts combined 10^7 T-cell-depleted bone marrow cells with 10^6 splenic CD5+ T cells. Sequencing was performed on gut tissue. Every receptor here comes from a female BALB/c mouse given C57BL/6 T cells with graft-versus-host disease after an allogeneic hematopoietic cell transplant.

Regarding this clone: Genes and germline come from the mouse. The CDR3 extends 1 residue past the end of the read, so its final part is completed from the germline J gene. The chain combines TRBV12-2 with TRBJ1-4; TRBD1 aligns across 7 bases. The CDR3 extends over 12 amino acids. Unmatched junction bases numbered 1, after V lost 4 bases and J lost 6 bases. Germline values: CDR1 SGHLS, CDR2 HYDKME. The DNA read from the CDR3 is TGTGCCAGCTCAGGGGGCGACGAAAGATTATTT. This translates into CASSGGDERLF. The whole CDR3 reads CASSGGDERLFF.

In regard to this clone: Gene names and germline match the mouse. The read gets to within 1 residue of the CDR3 end, and the germline J gene fills in the rest. The chain joins TRBV13-3 to TRBJ1-1; D call uncertain. Trimming cost V 4 bases and J 1 base, with 8 bases left between them. The germline V gene has CDR1 NNHDY and CDR2 SYVADS. The CDR3 length is 13 residues. The sequenced CDR3 bases are TGTGCCAGCAGTCCAGGCGGAAACACAGAAGTCTTC. It is translated as CASSPGGNTEVF. The complete CDR3 protein is CASSPGGNTEVFF.

The table lists this clone with a few counts. All gene names here are mouse names. The read terminates 1 residue ahead of where the CDR3 ends, so the germline J gene completes it. The chain is built from TRBV23 and TRBJ2-7; TRBD2, the D gene given by the table, was not confirmed from the DNA. CDR1 is KGHTA and CDR2 is FQNQQP in the germline V gene. The CDR3 covers 14 residues. The CDR3 region is CSSSQRGGAYEQYF. Incomplete CDR3 DNA: TGCTCCAGCAGTCAACGGGGGGGCGCCTATGAACAGTAC.

Turning to this clone: Gene and germline names: mouse. The CDR3 end falls 1 residue outside the read, so it is completed with the germline J gene. This rearrangement joins TRBV12-1 to TRBJ2-4; no firm D call. Trimming removed 0 bases at V and 2 bases at J, with 8 bases between. This CDR3 has 14 amino acids. The germline V gene has CDR1 SGHSN and CDR2 HYEKVE. The DNA read from the CDR3 is TGTGCCAGCTCTCTCGGGCTGGCTCAAAACACCTTGTAC. Translation: CASSLGLAQNTLY. In full, the CDR3 reads CASSLGLAQNTLYF.

On this clone: The germline and genes are mouse ones. Sequencing ends 1 residue short of the CDR3 end; the germline J gene provides the rest. This sequence joins TRBV24 and TRBJ2-3, with 8 bases aligning to TRBD2. Trimming cost V 4 bases and J 0 bases; bases outside gene matches: 6. This CDR3 is 16 amino acids long. The germline gives CDR1 KGHTA, CDR2 FRNEEI. CDR3 DNA (partial): TGTGCCAGCAGTCCCGACTGGGGCTCTAGTGCAGAAACGCTGTAT. It yields the protein CASSPDWGSSAETLY. The whole CDR3 protein reads CASSPDWGSSAETLYF.

Concerning this clone: The gene names here belong to mouse. Sequencing ends 1 residue short of the CDR3 end; the germline J gene provides the rest. The V gene is TRBV3, the J gene TRBJ1-4; the D gene is possibly TRBD1 (5 bases). The germline V and J ends were trimmed by 1 base and 3 bases, with 6 bases remaining between them. CDR3 length equals 14 residues. Germline V lookup: CDR1 SNHLY, CDR2 FYNGKV (reference sequence). The sequenced part of the CDR3 DNA is TGTGCCAGCAGCTTAGGGGGCACCAACGAAAGATTATTT. It is translated as CASSLGGTNERLF. The CDR3 reads in full as CASSLGGTNERLFF.

This clone showed up just a few times. Gene names follow the mouse nomenclature. The CDR3 goes on 1 residue after the read ends, and that part is filled in from the germline J gene. The chain is built from TRBV15 and TRBJ2-7, with D possibly TRBD2 on 6 matching bases. This CDR3 spans 13 amino acids. CDR1 is SGHND, CDR2 FRSKSL, per germline. V was shortened by 6 bases and J by 2 bases, with 11 bases between the two germline ends. The CDR3: CASRLGQTYEQYF. CDR3 DNA, as far as it was read: TGTGCCAGCAGGCTGGGGCAAACCTATGAACAGTAC. The full variable domain, its missing parts supplied by reference TRBV15 and TRBJ2-7, is DAGVTQTPRHEVAEKGQTIILKCEPVSGHNDLFWYRQTKIQGLELLSYFRSKSLMEDGGAFKDRFKAEMLNSSFSTLKIQPTEPKDSAVYLCASRLGQTYEQYFGPGTRLTVL.

Worth noting for this clone: Mouse gene names and germline throughout. The read terminates 1 residue ahead of where the CDR3 ends, so the germline J gene completes it. V usage is TRBV26 and J usage is TRBJ1-2; D unclear. The CDR3 is 13 residues long. Germline V gene lookup returns CDR1 KGHPV and CDR2 FQNQEV (reference sequence). The V end was cut by 3 bases, the J end by 4 bases, with 9 bases between. CDR3 in amino acids: CASSLTDGSDYTF. CDR3 bases read: TGTGCCAGCAGTCTAACAGACGGCTCCGACTACACC.

This clone occurred a few times. Gene names are mouse gene names. CDR3 loop: CASSFWTTNTEVFF. The sequenced part of the CDR3 DNA is TGTGCCAGCAGCTTTTGGACAACAAACACAGAAGTCTTC. The chain recombines TRBV3 with TRBJ1-1; D is perhaps TRBD1 (5 bases). The read ends 1 residue early relative to the CDR3; the germline J gene fills the gap. The CDR3 is made up of 14 amino acids. Germline V gene lookup returns CDR1 SNHLY and CDR2 FYNGKV (reference sequence). The germline V and J ends were trimmed by 3 bases and 0 bases, with 8 bases remaining between them.

As concerns this clone: The germline and genes are mouse ones. The sequence runs out 1 residue before the end of the CDR3; the remainder is reconstructed from the germline J gene. V usage is TRBV12-1 and J usage is TRBJ1-1; D unresolved. V lost 4 bases and J 5 bases, leaving 7 bases between the germline ends. Germline CDR1 SGHSN, CDR2 HYEKVE. The CDR3 consists of 11 residues. CDR3 DNA, as far as it was read: TGTGCCAGCTCCCCCGGGACAGAAGTCTTC. Encoded protein: CASSPGTEVF. In full, the CDR3 reads CASSPGTEVFF.

In this sample, this clone is medium-sized. Gene names and germline match the mouse. The CDR3 end lies 1 residue beyond the end of the read and is filled in from the germline J gene. This chain uses TRBV19 with TRBJ2-5; 8 bases align to TRBD2. The CDR3 runs 15 residues. Germline V lookup: CDR1 FNHDT, CDR2 SITEND (reference sequence). J lost 3 bases, V lost 2 bases, and 5 bases had no gene match. The sequenced part of the CDR3 DNA is TGTGCCAGCAGTATTGGCTGGGGGGTTCAAGACACCCAGTAC. This gives the protein CASSIGWGVQDTQY. The CDR3 in its entirety is CASSIGWGVQDTQYF.

As concerns this clone: Gene names and germline refer to mouse. The sequenced fragment ends 1 residue before the CDR3 boundary, so the rest is inferred from the germline J gene. This chain links TRBV12-1 with TRBJ2-3; D not resolved. The CDR3 is made up of 13 amino acids. Germline lookup yields CDR1 SGHSN and CDR2 HYEKVE. Trimming cost V 0 bases and J 0 bases, with 3 bases left between them. The CDR3 protein is CASSLNSAETLYF. The sequenced CDR3 bases are TGTGCCAGCTCTCTCAACAGTGCAGAAACGCTGTAT.

Concerning this clone: These gene names are mouse names. The CDR3 end lies 1 residue beyond the end of the read and is filled in from the germline J gene. The V call is TRBV3, the J call TRBJ2-5, with D perhaps matching TRBD1 (7 bases). The CDR3 runs 14 residues. Germline values: CDR1 SNHLY, CDR2 FYNGKV (reference sequence). With 4 bases removed from V and 6 bases from J, the gap between germline ends came to 14 bases. The sequenced part of the CDR3 DNA is TGTGCCAGCAGCTACCGAGGGGGCCGGGACACCCAGTAC. Translated, it gives CASSYRGGRDTQY. The entire CDR3 protein is CASSYRGGRDTQYF.

Of note for this clone: The listed genes are named as in mouse. The CDR3 end is not reached by the read, which stops 1 residue before it; the germline J gene fills it in. V gene TRBV20 combines with J gene TRBJ2-3; 10 bases fit TRBD2. J lost 4 bases, V lost 2 bases, and 3 bases had no gene match. The V gene's germline CDR1 is GFQATS and CDR2 STVNSAI. The CDR3 contains 14 residues. The sequenced part of the CDR3 DNA is TGTGGTGCTAGGCCGGGACTGGGGACAGAAACGCTGTAT. Translated, it gives CGARPGLGTETLY. The whole CDR3 protein reads CGARPGLGTETLYF.

Concerning this clone itself: All gene names here are mouse names. The CDR3 end falls 1 residue outside the read, so it is completed with the germline J gene. The chain combines TRBV31 with TRBJ2-4, with 8 nucleotides matching TRBD2. The CDR3 contains 14 residues. Germline trimming cut 1 base from V and 4 bases from J; bases unmatched to any gene: 4. Germline-derived CDR1 and CDR2 are GKSSPN and SITVG. The covered CDR3 bases are TGTGCCTGGAGTCCGCTGGGGGGCGAAAACACCTTGTAC. Its translation is CAWSPLGGENTLY. From start to end, the CDR3 is CAWSPLGGENTLYF.

This clone was seen more than once but under ten times. Any gene name here is a mouse gene name. The read terminates 1 residue ahead of where the CDR3 ends, so the germline J gene completes it. The V call is TRBV16, the J call TRBJ2-2; 9 bases map to TRBD1. The CDR3 runs 15 residues. Germline CDR1 SGHSA, CDR2 FRNQAP. V trimming: 6 bases; J trimming: 2 bases; junction bases outside the gene matches: 4. The sequenced part of the CDR3 DNA is TGTGCAAGCAGTCGACAGGGGGGGAACACCGGGCAGCTCTAC. Amino acids: CASSRQGGNTGQLY. Given in full, the CDR3 is CASSRQGGNTGQLYF.

Comment on this clone: These gene names are mouse names. Read coverage stops 1 residue before the CDR3 terminus; the germline J gene supplies the remainder. The chain is built from TRBV13-3 and TRBJ1-1; D is uncertain. V lost 6 bases and J lost 1, with 10 bases in between. The CDR3 extends over 13 amino acids. Germline V lookup: CDR1 NNHDY, CDR2 SYVADS. Partial CDR3 DNA: TGTGCCAGCAAGGACGGGAGAAACACAGAAGTCTTC. This gives the protein CASKDGRNTEVF. The whole CDR3 protein reads CASKDGRNTEVFF.

As concerns this clone: Mouse gene names and germline throughout. The read stops 1 residue short of the end of the CDR3; the missing end is completed from the germline J gene. V and J are TRBV13-1 and TRBJ2-7; the match to TRBD2 covers 7 bases. CDR3 size: 14 residues. V trimming: 1 base; J trimming: 1 base; junction bases outside the gene matches: 2. Germline V gene sequence: CDR1 NSHNY, CDR2 SYGAGN. The CDR3 DNA, read in part, is TGTGCCAGCAGTGATTCTGGGGGATCCTATGAACAGTAC. Translation: CASSDSGGSYEQY. The complete CDR3 protein is CASSDSGGSYEQYF.

Points on this clone: These gene names are mouse names. Read coverage stops 1 residue before the CDR3 terminus; the germline J gene supplies the remainder. This chain joins TRBV16 and TRBJ1-1; D is unresolved. This CDR3 has 14 residues. Germline lookup yields CDR1 SGHSA and CDR2 FRNQAP. V was trimmed by 1 base and J by 3 bases, leaving 9 bases between them. The CDR3 reads CASSLVGEDTEVFF. CDR3 bases read: TGTGCAAGCAGCTTAGTTGGGGAGGACACAGAAGTCTTC.

This clone was observed a few times. Genes here carry mouse names. Read sequence stops 1 residue before the CDR3 end, and the germline J gene provides the missing end. The genes are TRBV26 and TRBJ2-4; D gene uncertain. CDR3 length equals 11 residues. Germline V gene data show CDR1 as KGHPV and CDR2 as FQNQEV (reference sequence). The V and J ends lost 2 bases and 10 bases respectively, with 7 bases between them. The sequenced part of the CDR3 DNA is TGTGCCAGCAGTCTGAAGGGTCCCTTGTAC. It codes for CASSLKGPLY. The full CDR3 protein is CASSLKGPLYF.

Notes on this clone: Mouse germline and gene names are used. The CDR3 end falls 1 residue outside the read, so it is completed with the germline J gene. The gene calls are TRBV12-2 and TRBJ2-5; 9 bases align to TRBD1. The CDR3 is made up of 15 amino acids. Germline V CDR1 and CDR2: SGHLS, HYDKME. The J segment lost 6 bases and the V segment lost 0 bases, leaving 6 bases of the junction unmatched. CDR3 DNA (partial): TGTGCCAGCTCTCTCGAGGGGACAGGGAGTGACACCCAGTAC. Encoded protein: CASSLEGTGSDTQY. The whole CDR3 region reads CASSLEGTGSDTQYF.

To note about this clone: Mouse names are used for the genes. The CDR3 is cut off 1 residue early in the read; its end comes from the germline J gene. J is TRBJ2-7 and V is TRBV19, with D perhaps matching TRBD1 (5 bases). This CDR3 is built from 12 residues. Germline V gene sequence: CDR1 FNHDT, CDR2 SITEND (reference sequence). Trimming shortened V by 2 bases and J by 4 bases, and 7 bases separated the two germline ends. The CDR3 bases that were read are TGTGCCAGCAGTATCGACAGATATGAACAGTAC. This codes for CASSIDRYEQY. The entire CDR3 protein is CASSIDRYEQYF.

A remark on this clone: These gene names are mouse names. The read terminates 1 residue before the CDR3 end, so the remaining end is supplied by the germline J gene. V and J are TRBV24 and TRBJ1-4; maybe TRBD1 (6 bases). This CDR3 is 13 amino acids long. Between the trimmed V and J ends, which lost 8 bases and 1 base, there was a span of 8 bases. Germline V gene data show CDR1 as KGHTA and CDR2 as FRNEEI. The DNA read from the CDR3 is TGTGCCAGCCCGGGACATTCCAACGAAAGATTATTT. Residues: CASPGHSNERLF. The CDR3, in full, reads CASPGHSNERLFF.

Notes on this clone: Germline and genes here are mouse. The read ends 1 residue before the CDR3 terminus; that terminus is restored from the germline J gene. The chain couples TRBV23 to TRBJ1-1. CDR3 size: 11 residues. Germline lookup yields CDR1 KGHTA and CDR2 FQNQQP. The sequenced CDR3 bases are TGCTCCAGCAGTCGGAACACAGAAGTCTTC. Its protein is CSSSRNTEVF. The entire CDR3 protein reads CSSSRNTEVFF.

This clone was seen a few times. Gene names are the mouse ones. The missing CDR3 end, 1 residue past where the read stops, is filled in from the germline J gene. The V gene is TRBV15, the J gene TRBJ1-4; D perhaps matches TRBD1 (6 bases). Germline assignment: CDR1 SGHND and CDR2 FRSKSL. Trimming left V 6 bases short and J 4 bases short, with 9 bases between. This CDR3 comprises 13 residues. The CDR3 DNA, read in part, is TGTGCCAGCAGGAGGGGGGGCAACGAAAGATTATTT. It codes for CASRRGGNERLF. The CDR3 as a whole reads CASRRGGNERLFF.

Points on this clone: Germline and genes: mouse. The CDR3 is cut off 1 residue early in the read; its end comes from the germline J gene. V and J are TRBV26 and TRBJ2-4, with a possible D match to TRBD2 (5 bases). V dropped 2 bases and J dropped 4 bases, with 7 bases sitting between them. This CDR3 spans 13 amino acids. Looked up from germline, CDR1 is KGHPV and CDR2 is FQNQEV (reference sequence). The part of the CDR3 DNA that was read is TGTGCCAGCAGTCTGCTGGGAGAAAACACCTTGTAC. This translates into CASSLLGENTLY. The full CDR3 protein is CASSLLGENTLYF.

In the case of this clone: Gene names and germline refer to mouse. The read terminates 1 residue before the CDR3 end, so the remaining end is supplied by the germline J gene. J is TRBJ1-1 and V is TRBV26; D ambiguous. Germline CDR1 reads KGHPV; CDR2 reads FQNQEV (reference sequence). V was trimmed by 4 bases and J by 0 bases, leaving 9 bases between them. The CDR3 loop spans 14 amino acids. CDR3 DNA, as far as it was read: TGTGCCAGCAGTCAGACAAATGCAAACACAGAAGTCTTC. As protein: CASSQTNANTEVF. The entire CDR3 is CASSQTNANTEVFF.

With respect to this clone: The listed genes are named as in mouse. CDR3 bases read: TGCACCTGCAGTGCAGACGGCAGGGGTTATGCTGAGCAGTTC. This codes for CTCSADGRGYAEQF. The full-length CDR3 reads as CTCSADGRGYAEQFF. The chain joins TRBV1 to TRBJ2-1; the D gene is possibly TRBD1 (6 bases). Read data end 1 residue before the CDR3 end; the end is taken from the germline J gene. The V end lost 0 bases, the J end lost 4 bases, and 10 bases lay between the germline ends. The germline V gene has CDR1 NSQYPW and CDR2 LRSPGD (reference sequence). CDR3 length: 15 residues.